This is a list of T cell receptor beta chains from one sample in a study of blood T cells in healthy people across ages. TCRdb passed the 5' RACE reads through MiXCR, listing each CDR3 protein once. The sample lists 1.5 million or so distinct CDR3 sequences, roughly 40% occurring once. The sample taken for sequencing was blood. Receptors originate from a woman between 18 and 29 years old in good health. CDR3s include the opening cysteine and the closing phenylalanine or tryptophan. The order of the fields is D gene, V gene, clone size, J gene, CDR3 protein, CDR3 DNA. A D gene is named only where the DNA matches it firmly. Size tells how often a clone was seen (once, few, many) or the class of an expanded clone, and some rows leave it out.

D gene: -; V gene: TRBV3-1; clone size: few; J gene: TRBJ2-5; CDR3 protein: CASSPRANTVGETQYF; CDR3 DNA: TGTGCCAGCAGCCCCCGGGCAAACACAGTGGGGGAGACCCAGTACTTC
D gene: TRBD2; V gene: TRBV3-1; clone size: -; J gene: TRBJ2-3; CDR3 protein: CASSQDLGGRDTQYF; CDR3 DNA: TGTGCCAGCAGCCAAGATCTTGGCGGGAGAGATACGCAGTATTTT
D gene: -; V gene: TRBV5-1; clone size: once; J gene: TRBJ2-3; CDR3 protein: CASSLGGTLNTDTQYF; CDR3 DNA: TGCGCCAGCAGCTTGGGCGGGACACTAAACACAGATACGCAGTATTTT
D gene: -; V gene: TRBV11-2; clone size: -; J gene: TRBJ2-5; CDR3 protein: CASSLGWGGETQYF; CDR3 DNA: TGTGCCAGCAGCTTAGGCTGGGGTGGAGAGACCCAGTACTTC
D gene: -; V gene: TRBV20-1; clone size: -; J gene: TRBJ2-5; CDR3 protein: CSARDPVPGQQETQYF; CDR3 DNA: TGCAGTGCTAGAGATCCCGTACCCGGGCAACAAGAGACCCAGTACTTC
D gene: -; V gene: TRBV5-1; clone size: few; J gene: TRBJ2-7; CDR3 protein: CASRGGGYSYEQYF; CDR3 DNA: TGCGCCAGCAGAGGAGGGGGTTATTCTTACGAGCAGTACTTC
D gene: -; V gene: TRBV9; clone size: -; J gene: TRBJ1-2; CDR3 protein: CASSTSRGGYTF; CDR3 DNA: TGTGCCAGCAGCACCTCCCGGGGTGGCTACACCTTC
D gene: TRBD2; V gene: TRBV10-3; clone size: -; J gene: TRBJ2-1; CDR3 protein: CAITPVAGGAPHEQFF; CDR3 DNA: TGTGCCATCACTCCCGTAGCGGGGGGGGCCCCCCATGAGCAGTTCTTC
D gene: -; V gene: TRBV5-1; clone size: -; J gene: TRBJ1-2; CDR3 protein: CASSLASGSNYGYTF; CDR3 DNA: TGCGCCAGCAGCTTGGCCTCCGGTTCTAACTATGGCTACACCTTC
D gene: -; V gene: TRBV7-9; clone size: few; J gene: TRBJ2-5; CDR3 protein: CAITSGTQQETQYF; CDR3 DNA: TGTGCCATCACCTCCGGGACACAACAAGAGACCCAGTACTTC
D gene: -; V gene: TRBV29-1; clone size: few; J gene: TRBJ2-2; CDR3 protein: CSVSGASNTGELFF; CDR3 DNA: TGCAGCGTTTCGGGGGCGTCAAACACCGGGGAGCTGTTTTTT
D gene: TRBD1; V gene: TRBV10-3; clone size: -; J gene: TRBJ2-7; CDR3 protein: CVIRGQGREQYF; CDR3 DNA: TGTGTCATCAGGGGACAGGGTAGGGAGCAGTACTTC
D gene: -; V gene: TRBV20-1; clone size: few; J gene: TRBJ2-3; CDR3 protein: CSAIHPGQPEKDTQYF; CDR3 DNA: TGCAGTGCTATCCACCCGGGTCAGCCGGAGAAAGATACGCAGTATTTT
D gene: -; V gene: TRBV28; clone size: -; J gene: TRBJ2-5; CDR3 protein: CASSLLVVKETQYF; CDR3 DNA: TGTGCCAGCAGTTTACTAGTGGTTAAAGAGACCCAGTACTTC
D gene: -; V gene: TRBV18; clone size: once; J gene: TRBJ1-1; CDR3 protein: CASSLQGYGYTEAFF; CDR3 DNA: TGTGCCAGCTCACTTCAAGGCTACGGCTACACTGAAGCTTTCTTT
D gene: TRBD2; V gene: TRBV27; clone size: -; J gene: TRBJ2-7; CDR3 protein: CASSFTSGKDISYEQYF; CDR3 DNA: TGTGCCAGCAGTTTTACTAGCGGGAAGGATATCTCCTACGAGCAGTACTTC
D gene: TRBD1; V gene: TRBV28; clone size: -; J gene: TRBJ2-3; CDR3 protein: CASSLTGGGGYF; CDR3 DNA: TGTGCCAGCAGTTTGACAGGGGGCGGTGGGTATTTT
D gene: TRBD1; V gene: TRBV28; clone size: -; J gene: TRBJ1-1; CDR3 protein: CASSFRSTGVNTEAFF; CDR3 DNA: TGTGCCAGCAGTTTCCGTTCGACAGGGGTGAACACTGAAGCTTTCTTT
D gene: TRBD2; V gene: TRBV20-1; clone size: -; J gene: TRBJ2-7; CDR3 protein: CSAVTGQRLAEQYF; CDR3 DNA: TGCAGTGCTGTGACCGGACAGAGACTAGCGGAGCAGTACTTC
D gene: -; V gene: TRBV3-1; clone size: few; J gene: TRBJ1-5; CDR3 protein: CASSQGQGRSNQPQHF; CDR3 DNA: TGTGCCAGCAGCCAAGGCCAGGGTAGGAGCAATCAGCCCCAGCATTTT
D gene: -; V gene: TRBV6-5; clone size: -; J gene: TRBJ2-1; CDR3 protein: CASSSPTLLGNEQFF; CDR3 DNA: TGTGCCAGCAGCTCTCCTACTTTACTAGGTAATGAGCAGTTCTTC
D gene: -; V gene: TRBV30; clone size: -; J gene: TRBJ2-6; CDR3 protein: CAWSTGGSSGANVMTF; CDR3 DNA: TGTGCCTGGAGTACCGGTGGCAGCTCTGGGGCCAACGTCATGACTTTC
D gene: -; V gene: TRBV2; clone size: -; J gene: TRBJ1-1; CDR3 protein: CATTLTGLNTEAFF; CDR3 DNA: TGTGCCACCACCCTGACAGGTCTGAACACTGAAGCTTTCTTT
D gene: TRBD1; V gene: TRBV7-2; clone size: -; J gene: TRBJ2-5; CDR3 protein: CASSSLDTGAKMDEQYF; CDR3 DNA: TGTGCCAGCAGCTCTCTGGACACAGGGGCTAAGATGGATGAGCAGTACTTC
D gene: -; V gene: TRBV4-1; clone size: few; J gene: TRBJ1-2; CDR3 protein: CASSPERSLSGGYTF; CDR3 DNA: TGCGCCAGCAGCCCAGAACGGTCTCTCTCGGGGGGCTACACCTTC
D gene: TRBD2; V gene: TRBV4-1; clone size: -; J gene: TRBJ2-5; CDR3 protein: CASSQVGLAGEDEQYF; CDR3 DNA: TGCGCCAGCAGCCAAGTGGGACTAGCGGGAGAGGATGAGCAGTACTTC
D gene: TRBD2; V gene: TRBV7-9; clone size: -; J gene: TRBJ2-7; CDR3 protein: CASSLVRLAGGEQYF; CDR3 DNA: TGTGCCAGCAGCCTCGTTCGGCTAGCGGGAGGCGAGCAGTACTTC